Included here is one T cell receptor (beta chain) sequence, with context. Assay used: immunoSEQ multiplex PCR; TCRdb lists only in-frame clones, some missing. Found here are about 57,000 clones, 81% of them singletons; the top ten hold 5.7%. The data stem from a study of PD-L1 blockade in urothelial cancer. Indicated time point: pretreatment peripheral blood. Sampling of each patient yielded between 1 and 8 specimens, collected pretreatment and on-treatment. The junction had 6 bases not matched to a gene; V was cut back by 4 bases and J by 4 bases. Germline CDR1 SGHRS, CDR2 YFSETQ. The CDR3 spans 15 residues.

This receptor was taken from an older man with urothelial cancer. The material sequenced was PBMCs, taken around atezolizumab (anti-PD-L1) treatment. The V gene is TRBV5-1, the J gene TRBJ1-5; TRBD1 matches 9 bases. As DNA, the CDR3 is TGCGCCAGCAGCCCATCGACAGGGGGGAATCAGCCCCAGCATTTT. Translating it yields CASSPSTGGNQPQHF. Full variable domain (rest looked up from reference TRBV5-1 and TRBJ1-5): KAGVTQTPRYLIKTRGQQVTLSCSPISGHRSVSWYQQTPGQGLQFLFEYFSETQRNKGNFPGRFSGRQFSNSRSEMNVSTLELGDSALYLCASSPSTGGNQPQHFGDGTRLSIL.